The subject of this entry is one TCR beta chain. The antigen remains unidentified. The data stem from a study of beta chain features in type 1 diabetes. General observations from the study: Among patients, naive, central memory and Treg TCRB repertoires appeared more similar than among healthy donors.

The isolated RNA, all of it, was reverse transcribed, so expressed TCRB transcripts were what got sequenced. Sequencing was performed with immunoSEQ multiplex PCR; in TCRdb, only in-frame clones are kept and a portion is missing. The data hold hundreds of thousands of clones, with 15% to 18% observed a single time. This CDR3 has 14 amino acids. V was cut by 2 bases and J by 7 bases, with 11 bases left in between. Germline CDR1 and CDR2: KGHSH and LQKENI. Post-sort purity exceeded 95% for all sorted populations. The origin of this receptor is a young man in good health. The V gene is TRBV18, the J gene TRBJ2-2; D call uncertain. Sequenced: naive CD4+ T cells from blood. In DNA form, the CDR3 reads TGTGCCAGCTCACCAGAAGTCGCCTACGGGGAGCTGTTTTTT. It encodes CASSPEVAYGELFF. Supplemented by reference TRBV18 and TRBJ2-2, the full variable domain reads NAGVMQNPRHLVRRRGQEARLRCSPMKGHSHVYWYRQLPEEGLKFMVYLQKENIIDESGMPKERFSAEFPKEGPSILRIQQVVRGDSAAYFCASSPEVAYGELFFGEGSRLTVL.